This TCR beta chain was obtained from a study of T-cell reconstitution after alpha-beta-depleted transplantation in children (dated by TCRdb to about 2016). Study-level background: The study quantitatively tracked T-cell immune reconstitution after TCRalphabeta/CD19-depleted allogeneic hematopoietic cell transplantation in children using TCR repertoire profiling. On the study overall, not on this receptor specifically: The frequencies of hyperexpanded clones fell over the following months, and after one year, T-cell counts and TCRbeta diversity were mostly attributed to newly produced T cells. The apparently early recovery of alphabetaT-cell counts about two months after transplant reportedly depended on only several hundred rapidly expanded clones that came from non-depleted graft cells. In some patients, high TCRbeta diversity at day 60 was attributed to recipient T cells and intrathymic progenitors that had survived conditioning.

This sample's treatment or condition label indicates: allogeneic hematopoietic cell transplantation with graft depleted of TCRalphabeta T cells and CD19 B cells. The transplant recipients were children given TCRalphabeta/CD19-depleted allogeneic hematopoietic cell grafts. A few counts support this clonotype. No cognate antigen has been identified for it. The sample holds no much larger clone one base away, and base qualities are not on file. Library preparation employed PCR. Sequenced on an Illumina HiSeq 2500. To normalize quantification of the TCRbeta repertoire, the TCR libraries were built with molecular barcoding that relied on unique molecular identifiers. TCRdb reworked the public reads: Q25 trimming with fastp, MiXCR clone assembly, productive beta chains retained. When rows share a CDR3 protein, they turn into one entry using the most common DNA and genes. The sample yields a few hundred thousand distinct CDR3 sequences; under 20% were counted once. Of the sample, roughly 29% is held by the ten largest clones.

The CDR3 runs 16 amino acids, cysteine and phenylalanine included. Only the CDR3 part of the read is kept: 48 bases, read in frame from the first base. The junction carries 19 bases between V and J, which are trimmed by 7 bases and 4 bases respectively. The V gene is TRBV12-3 or TRBV12-4 and the J gene is TRBJ2-2; TRBD1 is perhaps the D gene, given 6 matching bases. The sample consisted of PBMCs, mostly from graft donor cells, taken 360 days after TCRalphabeta/CD19-depleted stem cell transplant. This TCR derives from a boy in the first two years of life who had a stem cell transplant for Wiskott-Aldrich syndrome, so the T cells may come from the graft donor. The CDR3 protein is CASTPDRTGATGELFF. Here is the DNA: TGTGCCAGCACCCCTGACAGGACTGGGGCCACCGGGGAGCTGTTTTTT.